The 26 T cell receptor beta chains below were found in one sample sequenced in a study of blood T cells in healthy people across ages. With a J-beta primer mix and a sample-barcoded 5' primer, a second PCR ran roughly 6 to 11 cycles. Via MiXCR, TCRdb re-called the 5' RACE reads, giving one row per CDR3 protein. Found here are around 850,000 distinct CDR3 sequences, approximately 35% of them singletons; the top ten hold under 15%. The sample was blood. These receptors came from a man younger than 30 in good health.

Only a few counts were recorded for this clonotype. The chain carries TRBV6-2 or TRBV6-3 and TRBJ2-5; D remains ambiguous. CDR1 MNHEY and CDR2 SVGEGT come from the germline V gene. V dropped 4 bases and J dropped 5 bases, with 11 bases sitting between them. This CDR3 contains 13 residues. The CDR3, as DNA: TGTGCCAGCAGTTTTTCGGCCCAGGAGACCCAGTACTTC. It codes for CASSFSAQETQYF.

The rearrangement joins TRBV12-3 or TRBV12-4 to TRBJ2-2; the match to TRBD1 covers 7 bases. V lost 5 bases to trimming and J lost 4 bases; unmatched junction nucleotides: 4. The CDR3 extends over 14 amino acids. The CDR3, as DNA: TGTGCCAGCAGTGTAGGGACAGCCACCGGGGAGCTGTTTTTT. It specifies CASSVGTATGELFF.

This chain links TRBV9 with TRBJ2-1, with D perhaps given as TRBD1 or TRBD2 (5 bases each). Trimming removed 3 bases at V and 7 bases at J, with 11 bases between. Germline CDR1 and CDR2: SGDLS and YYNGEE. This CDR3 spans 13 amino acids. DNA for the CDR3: TGTGCCAGCAGCGGAAGGGGAGTTAATGAGCAGTTCTTC. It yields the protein CASSGRGVNEQFF. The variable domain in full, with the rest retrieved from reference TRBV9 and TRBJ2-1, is DSGVTQTPKHLITATGQRVTLRCSPRSGDLSVYWYQQSLDQGLQFLIQYYNGEERAKGNILERFSAQQFPDLHSELNLSSLELGDSALYFCASSGRGVNEQFFGPGTRLTVL.

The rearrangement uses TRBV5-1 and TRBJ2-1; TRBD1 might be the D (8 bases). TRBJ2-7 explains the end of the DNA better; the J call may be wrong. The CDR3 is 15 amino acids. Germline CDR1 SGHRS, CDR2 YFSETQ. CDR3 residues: CASSLETGDYNEQYF. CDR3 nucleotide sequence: TGCGCCAGCAGCTTAGAGACAGGGGACTACAATGAGCAGTACTTC.

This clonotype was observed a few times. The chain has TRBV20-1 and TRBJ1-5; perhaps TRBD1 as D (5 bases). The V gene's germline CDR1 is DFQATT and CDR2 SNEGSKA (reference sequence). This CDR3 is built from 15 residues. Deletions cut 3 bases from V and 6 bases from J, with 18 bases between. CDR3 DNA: TGCAGTGCTAGTGGTATGCAGGGTGGCGGTCAGCCCCAGCATTTT. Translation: CSASGMQGGGQPQHF.

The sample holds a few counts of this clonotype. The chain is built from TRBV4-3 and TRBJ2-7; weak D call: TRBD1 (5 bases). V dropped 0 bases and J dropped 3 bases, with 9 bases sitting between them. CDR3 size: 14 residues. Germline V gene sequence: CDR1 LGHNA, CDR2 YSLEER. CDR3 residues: CASSQDLGHYEQYF. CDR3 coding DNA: TGCGCCAGCAGCCAAGATCTGGGGCACTACGAGCAGTACTTC.

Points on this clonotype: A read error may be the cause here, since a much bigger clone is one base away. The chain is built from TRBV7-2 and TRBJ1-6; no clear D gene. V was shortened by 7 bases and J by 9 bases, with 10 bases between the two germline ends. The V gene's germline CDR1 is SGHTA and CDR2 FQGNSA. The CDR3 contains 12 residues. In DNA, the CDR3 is TGTGCCAGCACCCCCACTCCTTCACCCCTCCACTTT. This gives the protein CASTPTPSPLHF.

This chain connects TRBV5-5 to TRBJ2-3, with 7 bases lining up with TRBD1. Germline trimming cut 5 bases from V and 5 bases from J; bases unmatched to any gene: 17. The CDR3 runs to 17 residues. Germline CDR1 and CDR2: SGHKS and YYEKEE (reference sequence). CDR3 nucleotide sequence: TGTGCCAGCAGTAAAAGACCGGGACAGAGGTCCTTAGATACGCAGTATTTT. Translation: CASSKRPGQRSLDTQYF. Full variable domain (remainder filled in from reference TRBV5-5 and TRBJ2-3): DAGVTQSPTHLIKTRGQQVTLRCSPISGHKSVSWYQQVLGQGPQFIFQYYEKEERGRGNFPDRFSARQFPNYSSELNVNALLLGDSALYLCASSKRPGQRSLDTQYFGPGTRLTVL.

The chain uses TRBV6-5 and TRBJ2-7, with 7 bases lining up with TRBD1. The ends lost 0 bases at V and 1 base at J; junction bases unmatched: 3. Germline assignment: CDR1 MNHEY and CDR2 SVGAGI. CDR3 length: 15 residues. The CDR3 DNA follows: TGTGCCAGCAGTTACTCTAACAGGGGTTCCTACGAGCAGTACTTC. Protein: CASSYSNRGSYEQYF.

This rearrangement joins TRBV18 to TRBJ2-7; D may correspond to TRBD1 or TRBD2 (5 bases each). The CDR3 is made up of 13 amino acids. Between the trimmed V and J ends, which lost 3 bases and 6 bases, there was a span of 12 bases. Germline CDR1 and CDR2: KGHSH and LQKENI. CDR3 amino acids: CASSPGPTTEQYF. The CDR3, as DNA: TGTGCCAGCTCACCGGGACCTACTACCGAGCAGTACTTC.

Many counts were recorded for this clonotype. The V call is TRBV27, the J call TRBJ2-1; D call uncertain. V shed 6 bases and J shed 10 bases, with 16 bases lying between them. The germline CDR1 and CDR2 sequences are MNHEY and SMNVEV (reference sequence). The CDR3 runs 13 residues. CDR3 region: CASSDIAGREQFF. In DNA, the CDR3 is TGTGCCAGCAGCGACATTGCTGGACGAGAGCAGTTCTTC.

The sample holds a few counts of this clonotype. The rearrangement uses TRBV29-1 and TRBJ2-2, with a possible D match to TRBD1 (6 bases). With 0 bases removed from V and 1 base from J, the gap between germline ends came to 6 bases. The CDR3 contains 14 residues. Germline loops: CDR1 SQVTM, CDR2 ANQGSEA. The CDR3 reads CSVEEGQNTGELFF. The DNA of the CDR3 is TGCAGCGTTGAAGAGGGACAGAACACCGGGGAGCTGTTTTTT.

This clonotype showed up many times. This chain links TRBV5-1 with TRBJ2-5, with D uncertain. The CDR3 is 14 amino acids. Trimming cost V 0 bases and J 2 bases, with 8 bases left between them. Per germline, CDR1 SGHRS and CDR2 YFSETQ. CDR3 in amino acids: CASSLGAEQETQYF. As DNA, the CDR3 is TGCGCCAGCAGCTTGGGGGCGGAACAAGAGACCCAGTACTTC.

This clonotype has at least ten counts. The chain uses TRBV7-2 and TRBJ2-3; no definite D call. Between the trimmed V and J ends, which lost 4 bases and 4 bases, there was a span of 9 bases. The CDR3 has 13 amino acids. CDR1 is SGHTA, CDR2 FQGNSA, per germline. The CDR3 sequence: CASSSYRSDTQYF. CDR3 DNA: TGTGCCAGCAGCTCCTACCGCTCAGATACGCAGTATTTT.

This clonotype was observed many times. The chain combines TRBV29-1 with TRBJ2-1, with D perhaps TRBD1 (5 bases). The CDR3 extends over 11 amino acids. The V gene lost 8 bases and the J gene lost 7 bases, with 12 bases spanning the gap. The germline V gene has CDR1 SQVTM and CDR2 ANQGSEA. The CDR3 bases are TGCAGCCGGCAGGCAGGGAATGAGCAGTTCTTC. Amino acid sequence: CSRQAGNEQFF.

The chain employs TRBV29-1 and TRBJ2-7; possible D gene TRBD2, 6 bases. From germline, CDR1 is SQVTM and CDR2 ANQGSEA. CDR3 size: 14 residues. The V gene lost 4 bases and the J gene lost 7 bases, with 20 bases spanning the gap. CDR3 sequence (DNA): TGCAGCGTTGCCCGCGGGACGGGAGAAGTAGAGCAGTACTTC. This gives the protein CSVARGTGEVEQYF.

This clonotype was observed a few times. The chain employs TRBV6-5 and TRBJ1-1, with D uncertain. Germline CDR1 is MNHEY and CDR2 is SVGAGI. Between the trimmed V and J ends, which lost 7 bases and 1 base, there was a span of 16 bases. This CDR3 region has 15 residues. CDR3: CASTLRSSANTEAFF. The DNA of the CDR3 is TGTGCCAGCACCTTAAGGTCGTCCGCGAACACTGAAGCTTTCTTT.

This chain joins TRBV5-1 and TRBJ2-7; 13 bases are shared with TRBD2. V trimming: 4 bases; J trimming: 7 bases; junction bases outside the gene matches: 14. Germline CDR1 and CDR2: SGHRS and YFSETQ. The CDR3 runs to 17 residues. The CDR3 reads CASSLTSGTSGVNEQYF. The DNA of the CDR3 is TGCGCCAGCAGCCTTACCTCCGGGACTAGCGGGGTAAATGAGCAGTACTTC.

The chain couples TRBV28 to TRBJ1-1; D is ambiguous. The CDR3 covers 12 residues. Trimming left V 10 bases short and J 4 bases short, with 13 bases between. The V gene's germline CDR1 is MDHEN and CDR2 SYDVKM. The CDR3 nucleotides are TGTGCCACCGCTAAGGGTTCCACTGAAGCTTTCTTT. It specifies CATAKGSTEAFF.

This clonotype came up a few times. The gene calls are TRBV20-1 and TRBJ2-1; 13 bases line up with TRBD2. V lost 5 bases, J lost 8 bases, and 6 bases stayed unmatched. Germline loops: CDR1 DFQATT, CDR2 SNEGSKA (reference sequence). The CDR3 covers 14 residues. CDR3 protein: CSAQTSGGIDEQFF. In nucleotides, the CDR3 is TGCAGTGCTCAGACTAGCGGGGGGATCGATGAGCAGTTCTTC.

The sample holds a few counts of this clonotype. The CDR3 nucleotides read TGTGCCAGCAGCTTAGCCAGGAATAGCAATCAGCCCCAGCATTTT. Translated, it gives CASSLARNSNQPQHF. This chain links TRBV7-9 with TRBJ1-5; D not resolved. V was pared by 0 bases and J by 0 bases, with 6 bases between. This CDR3 is 15 amino acids long. The germline V gene encodes CDR1 SEHNR and CDR2 FQNEAQ (reference sequence).

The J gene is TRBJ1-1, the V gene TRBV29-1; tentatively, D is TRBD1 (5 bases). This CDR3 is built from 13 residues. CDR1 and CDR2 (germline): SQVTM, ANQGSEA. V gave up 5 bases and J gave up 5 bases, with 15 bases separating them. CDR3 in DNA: TGCAGCGTTCAGAGGGGTTCTGGGACTGAAGCTTTCTTT. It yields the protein CSVQRGSGTEAFF. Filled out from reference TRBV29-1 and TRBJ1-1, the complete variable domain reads SAVISQKPSRDICQRGTSLTIQCQVDSQVTMMFWYRQQPGQSLTLIATANQGSEATYESGFVIDKFPISRPNLTFSTLTVSNMSPEDSSIYLCSVQRGSGTEAFFGQGTRLTVV.

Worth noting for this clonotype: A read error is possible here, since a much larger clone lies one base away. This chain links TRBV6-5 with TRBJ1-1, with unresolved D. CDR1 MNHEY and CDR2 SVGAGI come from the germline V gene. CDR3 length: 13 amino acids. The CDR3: CASSSALNAEAFF. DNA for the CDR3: TGTGCCAGCAGTTCAGCTTTGAACGCTGAAGCTTTCTTT.

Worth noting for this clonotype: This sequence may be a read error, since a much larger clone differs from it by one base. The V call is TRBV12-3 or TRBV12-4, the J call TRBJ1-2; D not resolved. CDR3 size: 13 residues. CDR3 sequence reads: CASSLASDYGCTF. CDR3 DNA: TGTGCCAGCAGTTTAGCTTCTGATTATGGCTGCACCTTC.

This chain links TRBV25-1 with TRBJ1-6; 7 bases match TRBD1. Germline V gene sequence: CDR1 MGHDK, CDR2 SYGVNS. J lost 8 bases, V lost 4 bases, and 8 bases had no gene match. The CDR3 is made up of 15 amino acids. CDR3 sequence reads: CASSASGTDHSPLHF. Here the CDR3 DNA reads TGTGCCAGCAGTGCCTCCGGGACAGACCATTCACCCCTCCACTTT. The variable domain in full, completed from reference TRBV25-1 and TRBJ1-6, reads EADIYQTPRYLVIGTGKKITLECSQTMGHDKMYWYQQDPGMELHLIHYSYGVNSTEKGDLSSESTVSRIRTEHFPLTLESARPSHTSQYLCASSASGTDHSPLHFGNGTRLTVT.

DNA of the CDR3: TGTGCCAGCAGCCAAGGGACCGATGCCTATGGCTACACCTTC. Its protein is CASSQGTDAYGYTF. J is TRBJ1-2 and V is TRBV3-1; D is unclear. Germline CDR1 reads LGHDT; CDR2 reads YNNKEL (reference sequence). The CDR3 is 14 amino acids. V was trimmed by 1 base and J by 4 bases, leaving 10 bases between them.